This TCR beta chain was captured by sequencing in a study of T cell responses to AZD1222 COVID-19 vaccine (dated by TCRdb to the early 2020s). As for the study more broadly: TCR sequencing covered over 230 trial participants: 200 to 220 given two doses of AZD1222 and 26 given two doses of MenACWY control vaccine. Enrollment into the trials was organized by age into subgroups of 18-55, 56-69 and 70-plus years, and those subgroups contained about 150, 27 and 61 TCR-sequenced participants, respectively. Broad study findings and their caveats: No day 14 peak-response samples were available, so repertoires were characterized only after the peak T cell response. After two AZD1222 doses, spike-specific TCR breadth and depth were significantly higher than at day 0 and than in MenACWY recipients. Epitopes outside the regions mutated in the B.1.351 and B.1.1.7 variants were reportedly recognized by nearly half of the unique spike-specific TCRs. In the small 56-69-year group, the increase in depth fell short of significance, most likely because of low power. Participants were mostly white British and included more females than males, and it was suggested by the authors that clonal diversity may have been underestimated. The vaccine-associated CD4 TCRs covered the entire spike protein, and the dominant responses fell in regions 160-218 and 743-854. Only 5 to 7 AZD1222 recipients were SARS-CoV-2 seropositive at baseline, limiting conclusions about previously exposed vaccinees.

A remark on this clone: The target of this receptor is not known. Base qualities are not recorded, but no much larger clone differs from it by a single base.

The CDR3 regions of human TCRbeta chains were subjected to immunosequencing. As for the authors' bioinformatics: TCRs in the repertoires were matched against a reference library of SARS-CoV-2-specific TCRs that had been generated with the MIRA antigen-specificity platform. Breadth was defined as the fraction of unique TCRs that were SARS-CoV-2-associated, and depth was defined as the fraction of total T cells that were SARS-CoV-2-associated. Using the MIRA data, each spike-specific TCR was assigned both to the spike region to which the TCR was reactive and to a CD4 or CD8 class. Log10-transformed breadth and depth values were compared by one-way ANOVA with Sidak's multiple comparisons tests. Here the immuneACCESS table is served through TCRdb, limited to in-frame sequences with V and J called. Missing clones are a known gap in these copies; in checked studies unresolved V genes cover under half, and the rest lacks a known reason. V, J and clone size are those of that table, while D and trimming were read from the DNA. Within this sample are 150,000 to 200,000 clones, with 85% to 90% of them counted one time only. The ten largest clones represent roughly 4.3% of the sample.

The time point tag for this specimen amounts to: about 28 days (+/-7) after the second vaccine dose. The sample's treatment or condition, from its label and the paper: meningococcal conjugate vaccine given as trial control. Samples from vaccinated people were obtained from the UK trials COV001 and COV002, which included a single-blind randomized controlled phase 2/3 trial of AZD1222 (ChAdOx1 nCoV-19) in healthy adults. For TCRbeta chain sequencing, PBMC samples were collected from trial participants at day 0 and at day 28 after the second dose. The CDR3 goes from the cysteine to the phenylalanine over 15 residues. The only DNA kept is the CDR3, 45 bases in frame from the first base. In the germline V gene, CDR1 corresponds to WSHSY and CDR2 to SAAADI. The germline V and J ends show losses of 3 bases and 2 bases respectively, and no gene match explains 6 bases of the junction.

This sequence uses TRBV10-2 and TRBJ1-1, with TRBD1 identical over 7 junction bases. The TCR was taken from an adult who received the MenACWY meningococcal vaccine as a control. Sequences were derived from peripheral blood, sampled 28 days after the second dose of the MenACWY control vaccine. The DNA sequence reads TGCGCCAGCAGTGACGGACAGGCGATCAACACTGAAGCTTTCTTT. It encodes CASSDGQAINTEAFF.